Shown below are 30 T cell receptor beta chains from a single sample sequenced in a study of radiotherapy plus CTLA-4 blockade in lung cancer listed by TCRdb under 2018. Libraries were constructed by the immunoSEQ multiplex PCR assay. The immuneACCESS repertoire file appears here via TCRdb, limited to in-frame rearrangements. These files lack a portion of the clones; in checked studies, under half of the deficit traces to unresolved V genes, and the cause of the others is not known. The sample profile shows 45,000 to 55,000 clones; more than 60% of them were found once. 2.5% to 4% of the sample belongs to the ten largest clones. The sequenced sample was peripheral blood, obtained from a patient treated with radiotherapy plus ipilimumab. These receptor sequences come from a human donor with non-small cell lung cancer who had a partial response to radiotherapy plus ipilimumab.

This sequence joins TRBV5-1 and TRBJ1-2; D gene unclear. CDR3 length: 13 amino acids. V was clipped by 0 bases and J by 5 bases, with 8 bases between them. The germline CDR1 and CDR2 sequences are SGHRS and YFSETQ. DNA of the CDR3: TGCGCCAGCAGCTTGGGGGCCGGTTATGGCTACACCTTC. Its translation: CASSLGAGYGYTF.

The chain employs TRBV7-8 and TRBJ2-7; TRBD2 aligns across 8 bases. CDR3 size: 14 residues. Germline V gene data show CDR1 as SGHVS and CDR2 as FQNEAQ. V trimming: 4 bases; J trimming: 3 bases; junction bases outside the gene matches: 5. The CDR3 protein is CASSSGGAIYEQYF. CDR3 sequence (DNA): TGTGCCAGCAGCTCCGGGGGGGCTATCTACGAGCAGTACTTC.

This clone was seen once. V and J are TRBV27 and TRBJ1-6, with 7 bases fitting TRBD1. CDR3 length: 14 residues. V trimming: 7 bases; J trimming: 9 bases; junction bases outside the gene matches: 9. The germline V gene has CDR1 MNHEY and CDR2 SMNVEV (reference sequence). CDR3 DNA sequence: TGTGCCAGCACCTCCTCAGGGGGGACTTCACCCCTCCACTTT. Translated, it gives CASTSSGGTSPLHF.

The chain combines TRBV10-3 with TRBJ1-5; TRBD1 agrees at 7 bases. Germline loops: CDR1 ENHRY, CDR2 SYGVKD. The CDR3 is 16 amino acids. V shed 0 bases, J shed 5 bases, and the junction held 7 bases outside the gene matches. CDR3 sequence (DNA): TGTGCCATCAGTGAGTCGAAGACAGGGCAGGATCAGCCCCAGCATTTT. It translates to CAISESKTGQDQPQHF.

This clone was seen a single time. The rearrangement uses TRBV2 and TRBJ2-7, with D possibly TRBD2 on 6 matching bases. With 6 bases removed from V and 0 bases from J, the gap between germline ends came to 9 bases. The length of the CDR3 is 13 residues. The germline gives CDR1 SNHLY, CDR2 FYNNEI. Written as DNA, the CDR3 is TGTGCCAGCAGAGGGACTCACTCCTACGAGCAGTACTTC. Protein product: CASRGTHSYEQYF.

The J gene is TRBJ2-5, the V gene TRBV7-3; TRBD1 agrees at 9 bases. V dropped 5 bases and J dropped 1; count of bases not matched to a gene: 2. CDR3 length equals 14 residues. CDR1 SGHTA and CDR2 FQGTGA come from the germline V gene. As DNA, the CDR3 is TGTGCCAGCAGCGAGACAGGGGGCCAAGAGACCCAGTACTTC. This encodes CASSETGGQETQYF.

This clone was counted a few times. The chain couples TRBV28 to TRBJ2-6; D perhaps matches TRBD2 (6 bases). This CDR3 contains 18 residues. The germline V gene has CDR1 MDHEN and CDR2 SYDVKM. Trimming took 2 bases from V and 0 from J, leaving 14 bases between them. In DNA, the CDR3 is TGTGCCAGCAGTTTAGGATGGGGACTCGTCTCTGGGGCCAACGTCCTGACTTTC. Protein: CASSLGWGLVSGANVLTF.

This sequence joins TRBV9 and TRBJ1-2, with D unclear. V dropped 3 bases and J dropped 1 base, with 7 bases sitting between them. CDR1 and CDR2 from the germline V gene are SGDLS and YYNGEE. The CDR3 length is 13 residues. As DNA, the CDR3 is TGTGCCAGCAGCGACCAGGTTAACTATGGCTACACCTTC. Protein sequence: CASSDQVNYGYTF. Using reference TRBV9 and TRBJ1-2 for the parts outside the CDR3, the full variable domain is DSGVTQTPKHLITATGQRVTLRCSPRSGDLSVYWYQQSLDQGLQFLIQYYNGEERAKGNILERFSAQQFPDLHSELNLSSLELGDSALYFCASSDQVNYGYTFGSGTRLTVV.

The chain uses TRBV7-2 and TRBJ2-7; a possible D gene is TRBD2 (5 bases). Between the trimmed V and J ends, which lost 1 base and 3 bases, there was a span of 13 bases. CDR1 is SGHTA and CDR2 is FQGNSA in the germline V gene. The CDR3 has 15 amino acids. The CDR3 reads CASSLEWSRDYEQYF. The CDR3 DNA is TGTGCCAGCAGCTTAGAGTGGAGCCGGGACTACGAGCAGTACTTC.

The rearrangement uses TRBV5-1 and TRBJ1-3; no reliable D call. CDR1 and CDR2 (germline): SGHRS, YFSETQ. V lost 0 bases and J 4 bases, leaving 8 bases between the germline ends. This CDR3 is built from 14 residues. CDR3 sequence reads: CASSLASPGNTIYF. CDR3 bases: TGCGCCAGCAGCTTGGCCTCCCCCGGAAACACCATATATTTT.

The chain carries TRBV5-4 and TRBJ2-7; 8 bases align to TRBD2. The CDR3 is made up of 14 amino acids. Germline values: CDR1 SGHNT, CDR2 YYREEE (reference sequence). V trimming: 2 bases; J trimming: 2 bases; junction bases outside the gene matches: 3. The DNA of the CDR3 is TGTGCCAGCAGCTTAGCGGGGGCCCCCTACGAGCAGTACTTC. It is translated as CASSLAGAPYEQYF.

This clone showed up just once. As DNA, the CDR3 is TGTGCCAGCAGCTTCGGGACAGGGGGCAGTGAGACCCAGTACTTC. This sequence encodes CASSFGTGGSETQYF. J is TRBJ2-5 and V is TRBV5-5, with 12 bases matching TRBD1. CDR1 SGHKS and CDR2 YYEKEE come from the germline V gene (reference sequence). Trimming cost V 2 bases and J 5 bases; bases outside gene matches: 4. The CDR3 totals 15 residues.

The genes are TRBV7-2 and TRBJ2-1; TRBD2 matches at 14 bases. The CDR3 is made up of 16 amino acids. Per germline, CDR1 SGHTA and CDR2 FQGNSA. The V segment lost 5 bases and the J segment 7 bases; nucleotides outside the gene matches: 7. CDR3 residues: CASSPGLAGGKNEQFF. In nucleotides, the CDR3 is TGTGCCAGCAGCCCCGGACTAGCGGGGGGTAAGAATGAGCAGTTCTTC.

The V call is TRBV18, the J call TRBJ1-1; perhaps TRBD1 as D (6 bases). CDR3 size: 13 residues. Germline V gene lookup returns CDR1 KGHSH and CDR2 LQKENI. The germline V and J ends were trimmed by 6 bases and 1 base, with 9 bases remaining between them. CDR3 DNA: TGTGCCAGCTCCCAACAGGGGAACACTGAAGCTTTCTTT. Translated: CASSQQGNTEAFF.

The chain is built from TRBV7-2 and TRBJ2-3; D possibly corresponds to TRBD1 (5 bases). The CDR3 has 13 amino acids. Per the germline V gene, CDR1 is SGHTA and CDR2 is FQGNSA. V was clipped by 3 bases and J by 4 bases, with 8 bases between them. The CDR3 nucleotides are TGTGCCAGCAGCTTTCAGGGTTCAGATACGCAGTATTTT. Its protein is CASSFQGSDTQYF.

The V call is TRBV6-5, the J call TRBJ2-7; 11 positions match TRBD2. The CDR3 extends over 15 amino acids. Germline values: CDR1 MNHEY, CDR2 SVGAGI. Unmatched junction bases numbered 8, after V lost 6 bases and J lost 4 bases. CDR3 protein: CASRSSGTSGYEQYF. Here the CDR3 DNA reads TGTGCCAGCAGATCTTCCGGGACTAGCGGTTACGAGCAGTACTTC.

The chain links TRBV6-1 to TRBJ2-3; D is perhaps TRBD1 (5 bases). The CDR3 covers 15 residues. Germline V lookup: CDR1 MNHNS, CDR2 SASEGT. Trimming took off 6 bases at V and 0 bases at J, with 13 bases between the two ends. Here the CDR3 DNA reads TGTGCCAGCAGGTTCCTTACAGGAAGCACAGATACGCAGTATTTT. Translated: CASRFLTGSTDTQYF.

The chain joins TRBV28 to TRBJ1-5, with D possibly being TRBD1 (5 bases). V lost 5 bases, J lost 6 bases, and 14 bases lay in between. CDR3 length: 14 amino acids. Germline CDR1 is MDHEN and CDR2 is SYDVKM. The DNA for the CDR3 is TGTGCCAGCAGTCCCCTTCAGGGCCTTCAGCCCCAGCATTTT. It is translated as CASSPLQGLQPQHF.

V gene TRBV5-1 combines with J gene TRBJ1-1; the match to TRBD1 covers 9 bases. CDR1 is SGHRS, CDR2 YFSETQ, per germline. CDR3 length equals 15 residues. V shed 4 bases, J shed 6 bases, and the junction held 10 bases outside the gene matches. The CDR3 region is CASSKLTGGAAEAFF. The CDR3 DNA is TGCGCCAGCAGCAAACTTACAGGGGGCGCCGCTGAAGCTTTCTTT.

The chain joins TRBV2 to TRBJ1-4; 7 nucleotides line up with TRBD1. This CDR3 has 14 amino acids. Trimming removed 5 bases from V and 7 bases from J; junction bases left unmatched: 7. Looked up from germline, CDR1 is SNHLY and CDR2 is FYNNEI. CDR3 region: CASSRGQPAEKLFF. The DNA for the CDR3 is TGTGCCAGCAGTAGGGGACAGCCCGCTGAAAAACTGTTTTTT. Using reference TRBV2 and TRBJ1-4 for the parts outside the CDR3, the full variable domain is EPEVTQTPSHQVTQMGQEVILRCVPISNHLYFYWYRQILGQKVEFLVSFYNNEISEKSEIFDDQFSVERPDGSNFTLKIRSTKLEDSAMYFCASSRGQPAEKLFFGSGTQLSVL.

This chain joins TRBV4-2 and TRBJ2-5, with 7 positions matching TRBD2. V lost 0 bases and J lost 9; bases outside the gene matches: 4. This CDR3 has 13 residues. CDR1 and CDR2 from the germline V gene are LGHNA and YNFKEQ. As DNA, the CDR3 is TGTGCCAGCAGCCAAGAAGCGGCGGGGGCCCAGTACTTC. It specifies CASSQEAAGAQYF.

CDR3 sequence reads: CASSFSGSEADTQYF. CDR3 sequence (DNA): TGTGCCAGCAGCTTCTCCGGGAGTGAGGCAGATACGCAGTATTTT. The chain is built from TRBV11-2 and TRBJ2-3, with a possible D match to TRBD2 (6 bases). The CDR3 sequence is 15 residues long. CDR1 is SGHAT, CDR2 FQNNGV, per germline. The V end lost 3 bases, the J end lost 4 bases, and 14 bases lay between the germline ends. The full variable domain, its missing parts supplied by reference TRBV11-2 and TRBJ2-3, is EAGVAQSPRYKIIEKRQSVAFWCNPISGHATLYWYQQILGQGPKLLIQFQNNGVVDDSQLPKDRFSAERLKGVDSTLKIQPAKLEDSAVYLCASSFSGSEADTQYFGPGTRLTVL.

This clone has just a few counts. The V call is TRBV4-3, the J call TRBJ1-6; D remains ambiguous. In germline, CDR1 is LGHNA, CDR2 YSLEER. This CDR3 spans 14 amino acids. V shed 0 bases and J shed 6 bases, with 6 bases lying between them. CDR3 DNA sequence: TGCGCCAGCAGCCAAGATTCTACTAATTCACCCCTCCACTTT. This translates into CASSQDSTNSPLHF.

The rearrangement links TRBV4-1 to TRBJ1-1, with D possibly matching TRBD1 (5 bases). The CDR3 extends over 18 amino acids. Trimming stripped 0 bases from V and 4 bases from J, with 21 bases between. Per germline, CDR1 MGHRA and CDR2 YSYEKL. CDR3 in DNA: TGCGCCAGCAGCCAAGATGAATCTCGGGGGGGGAAGGTCACTGAAGCTTTCTTT. Protein product: CASSQDESRGGKVTEAFF.

The CDR3 sequence: CASSGQASSNQPQHF. CDR3 DNA sequence: TGTGCCAGCAGTGGACAGGCGTCTAGCAATCAGCCCCAGCATTTT. The rearrangement joins TRBV6-5 to TRBJ1-5, with 7 positions matching TRBD1. Germline V gives CDR1 MNHEY, CDR2 SVGAGI. V lost 5 bases, J lost 0 bases, and 4 bases stayed unmatched. This CDR3 is 15 amino acids long.

This clone came up once. This sequence joins TRBV6-6 and TRBJ1-1; D unresolved. Trimming took off 2 bases at V and 3 bases at J, with 7 bases between the two ends. From germline, CDR1 is MNHNY and CDR2 SVGAGI (reference sequence). The CDR3 consists of 13 residues. The CDR3: CASSYGEYTEAFF. The DNA for the CDR3 is TGTGCCAGCAGTTACGGGGAGTACACTGAAGCTTTCTTT.

V gene TRBV25-1 combines with J gene TRBJ1-6, with D maybe TRBD1 (5 bases). The germline gives CDR1 MGHDK, CDR2 SYGVNS. Deletions cut 5 bases from V and 14 bases from J, with 13 bases between. The CDR3 runs 12 residues. The CDR3 DNA reads TGTGCCAGCAGTCCCGGGGGGGTTACCCTCCACTTT. This gives the protein CASSPGGVTLHF.

The V and J genes are TRBV7-5 and TRBJ1-6; whether TRBD1, the table's D call, matches the DNA was not checked. TRBV7-5 is annotated as a pseudogene. The CDR3 consists of 17 residues. As DNA, the CDR3 is TGTGTCAGAAGCTTAGGAGTGGCGACAGGGAAAAACTCACCCCTCCACTTT. It codes for CVRSLGVATGKNSPLHF.

The chain joins TRBV15 to TRBJ2-5, with TRBD2 matching 7 bases. V trimming: 0 bases; J trimming: 2 bases; junction bases outside the gene matches: 3. CDR1 and CDR2 (germline): LNHNV, YYDKDF (reference sequence). This CDR3 has 15 residues. CDR3 DNA: TGTGCCACCAGCAGAGATCCGGGGGGACAAGAGACCCAGTACTTC. Translation gives CATSRDPGGQETQYF.

The V and J genes are TRBV29-1 and TRBJ1-2; D remains unclear. Trimming cost V 5 bases and J 8 bases, with 21 bases left between them. Germline assignment: CDR1 SQVTM and CDR2 ANQGSEA. The CDR3 has 14 residues. This CDR3 reads CSVSILAQIGGYTF. CDR3 sequence (DNA): TGCAGCGTTAGTATCTTGGCCCAAATTGGCGGCTACACCTTC.